These 30 T cell receptor beta chains came from one sample sequenced in a study of Ad26.COV2.S vaccination and SARS-CoV-2 variants. Repertoires were generated with immunoSEQ multiplex PCR, while TCRdb's copy carries only in-frame clones and drops some. The sample consists of approximately 140,000 clones, more than 80% of them appearing once. The sequenced sample was peripheral blood, obtained after recovery from COVID-19. All receptors come from a human donor who had recovered from COVID-19.

The chain joins TRBV9 to TRBJ2-7; weak D call: TRBD2 (6 bases). Germline V gene sequence: CDR1 SGDLS, CDR2 YYNGEE. Trimming shortened V by 4 bases and J by 3 bases, and 17 bases separated the two germline ends. The CDR3 is 15 residues long. In DNA form, the CDR3 reads TGTGCCAGCAGCCCATCCGGGACTGGAGACTACGAGCAGTACTTC. Translation gives CASSPSGTGDYEQYF.

The chain joins TRBV28 to TRBJ1-1; 7 bases are shared with TRBD1. V lost 2 bases to trimming and J lost 1 base; unmatched junction nucleotides: 7. The germline CDR1 and CDR2 sequences are MDHEN and SYDVKM. The CDR3 has 16 residues. This CDR3 reads CASSLDHRGWNTEAFF. The CDR3, as DNA: TGTGCCAGCAGTTTAGACCACAGGGGTTGGAACACTGAAGCTTTCTTT.

This sequence joins TRBV7-2 and TRBJ2-1; D gene unclear. Germline loops: CDR1 SGHTA, CDR2 FQGNSA. Deletions cut 0 bases from V and 15 bases from J, with 18 bases between. This CDR3 has 14 residues. This CDR3 reads CASSLASGSSWWFF. In DNA form, the CDR3 reads TGTGCCAGCAGCTTAGCCTCAGGATCCTCTTGGTGGTTCTTC.

The chain carries TRBV21-1 and TRBJ2-7. TRBV21-1 is annotated as a pseudogene. This CDR3 comprises 14 residues. The CDR3 sequence: CASSKDKDSYEQYF. The DNA of the CDR3 is TGTGCCAGCAGCAAAGACAAGGACTCCTACGAGCAGTACTTC.

The chain couples TRBV7-2 to TRBJ1-6; D remains unclear. The germline V gene encodes CDR1 SGHTA and CDR2 FQGNSA. V shed 5 bases and J shed 2 bases, with 10 bases lying between them. CDR3 length equals 15 residues. Here the CDR3 reads CASSPWDTYNSPLHF. Here the CDR3 DNA reads TGTGCCAGCAGCCCCTGGGATACCTATAATTCACCCCTCCACTTT.

J is TRBJ2-2 and V is TRBV2, with 8 bases identical to TRBD2. The ends lost 10 bases at V and 0 bases at J; junction bases unmatched: 10. The CDR3 sequence is 16 residues long. The germline V gene encodes CDR1 SNHLY and CDR2 FYNNEI. The DNA of the CDR3 is TGTGCCATCCCCCGGGGGGGAGTCGCGAACACCGGGGAGCTGTTTTTT. It translates to CAIPRGGVANTGELFF.

As regards this clone: The limits of the CDR3 on the DNA are not certain, so only TCRdb's listed CDR3 is given. The rearrangement links TRBV28 to TRBJ2-7; the tabulated D call, TRBD2, remains unverified against the DNA. Germline V gene data show CDR1 as MDHEN and CDR2 as SYDVKM. The CDR3 is 14 residues long, counting both termini. The CDR3 here is CASSSSGVTYEQYF.

The chain couples TRBV19 to TRBJ1-6; 12 bases match TRBD1. The CDR3 loop spans 16 amino acids. The germline gives CDR1 LNHDA, CDR2 SQIVND (reference sequence). V was pared by 7 bases and J by 9 bases, with 10 bases of the junction left unmatched. CDR3 DNA: TGTGCCAGTACGGGACAGGGGGCGCCGAGCAGTTCACCCCTCCACTTT. Translation gives CASTGQGAPSSSPLHF.

This chain uses TRBV7-2 with TRBJ2-7; D may correspond to TRBD1 or TRBD2 (5 bases each). Trimming cost V 2 bases and J 6 bases, with 26 bases left between them. The CDR3 loop spans 18 amino acids. CDR1 and CDR2 from the germline V gene are SGHTA and FQGNSA. The CDR3 is CASSLPPHGAISSAEQYF. The CDR3 DNA reads as TGTGCCAGCAGCTTACCGCCGCACGGGGCGATTTCTTCCGCCGAGCAGTACTTC. Supplemented by reference TRBV7-2 and TRBJ2-7, the full variable domain reads GAGVSQSPSNKVTEKGKDVELRCDPISGHTALYWYRQSLGQGLEFLIYFQGNSAPDKSGLPSDRFSAERTGGSVSTLTIQRTQQEDSAVYLCASSLPPHGAISSAEQYFGPGTRLTVT.

This sequence joins TRBV23-1 and TRBJ2-5, with 8 bases fitting TRBD2. TRBV23-1 is an ORF for which the function is uncertain. The CDR3 has 16 amino acids. V shed 3 bases, J shed 1 base, and the junction held 7 bases outside the gene matches. The CDR3 nucleotides are TGCGCCAGCAGTCATCCTCACGGGGGGGGCCAAGAGACCCAGTACTTC. Translation: CASSHPHGGGQETQYF.

This clone has just one count. The CDR3: CASNRAGGVRDEQYF. CDR3 in DNA: TGTGCCAGTAACAGAGCGGGCGGGGTCCGGGACGAGCAGTACTTC. This chain joins TRBV19 and TRBJ2-7; TRBD2 might be the D (6 bases). CDR1 and CDR2 (germline): LNHDA, SQIVND (reference sequence). The CDR3 has 15 residues. V was pared by 7 bases and J by 5 bases, with 21 bases between.

The chain carries TRBV5-1 and TRBJ2-5; D is possibly TRBD2 (6 bases). The CDR3 has 15 residues. Germline assignment: CDR1 SGHRS and CDR2 YFSETQ. V was trimmed by 0 bases and J by 2 bases, leaving 11 bases between them. CDR3 DNA: TGCGCCAGCAGCTTGGGCGGGGCTGGGCAAGAGACCCAGTACTTC. The encoded protein is CASSLGGAGQETQYF.

This sequence joins TRBV5-5 and TRBJ2-4; D is unclear. The germline V gene has CDR1 SGHKS and CDR2 YYEKEE (reference sequence). Trimming shortened V by 0 bases and J by 8 bases, and 12 bases separated the two germline ends. The CDR3 has 14 amino acids. In DNA, the CDR3 is TGTGCCAGCAGCTTGGCCATGGGGTTGGACATTCAGTACTTC. This sequence encodes CASSLAMGLDIQYF.

V is TRBV28 and J is TRBJ1-5; D call uncertain. V gave up 3 bases and J gave up 8 bases, with 11 bases separating them. The CDR3 extends over 13 amino acids. Germline CDR1 is MDHEN and CDR2 is SYDVKM. In DNA form, the CDR3 reads TGTGCCAGCAGTTTGATTTCTCGGGAGCCCCAGCATTTT. Its translation is CASSLISREPQHF.

The V and J genes are TRBV6-5 and TRBJ1-5; 9 bases map to TRBD1. The CDR3 has 14 amino acids. Germline V gene sequence: CDR1 MNHEY, CDR2 SVGAGI. V trimming: 6 bases; J trimming: 2 bases; junction bases outside the gene matches: 2. DNA for the CDR3: TGTGCCAGCAGCCGGACAGGGGGCAATCAGCCCCAGCATTTT. Protein sequence: CASSRTGGNQPQHF.

The rearrangement joins TRBV19 to TRBJ1-1; 9 nucleotides line up with TRBD1. V was pared by 6 bases and J by 4 bases, with 0 bases of the junction left unmatched. Germline V gene data show CDR1 as LNHDA and CDR2 as SQIVND (reference sequence). This CDR3 contains 12 residues. The CDR3 loop is CASRGQGTEAFF. The CDR3 region has the DNA TGTGCCAGTAGGGGACAGGGCACTGAAGCTTTCTTT.

This sequence joins TRBV11-2 and TRBJ2-7; TRBD1 matches 7 bases. The germline V gene encodes CDR1 SGHAT and CDR2 FQNNGV. The CDR3 consists of 17 residues. With 1 base clipped from V and 3 bases from J, the junction kept 12 bases outside the gene matches. The CDR3 nucleotides read TGTGCCAGCAGCTTAGTACCGGGCAGGGGGATTAACTACGAGCAGTACTTC. Its translation: CASSLVPGRGINYEQYF.

The rearrangement joins TRBV7-2 to TRBJ1-1; D uncertain. The CDR3 sequence is 14 residues long. The germline V and J ends were trimmed by 3 bases and 1 base, with 9 bases remaining between them. Germline lookup yields CDR1 SGHTA and CDR2 FQGNSA. The CDR3 reads CASSFSPTNTEAFF. The CDR3 nucleotides are TGTGCCAGCAGCTTTTCTCCAACGAACACTGAAGCTTTCTTT.

V is TRBV6-1 and J is TRBJ2-3; 11 bases line up with TRBD2. V gave up 1 base and J gave up 6 bases; unmatched junction bases: 6. The CDR3 has 16 amino acids. Per the germline V gene, CDR1 is MNHNS and CDR2 is SASEGT. The CDR3 reads CASSEVLAGGLDTQYF. DNA of the CDR3: TGTGCCAGCAGTGAAGTATTAGCGGGGGGGCTGGATACGCAGTATTTT.

J is TRBJ2-2 and V is TRBV6-5; 8 bases are shared with TRBD1. CDR1 and CDR2 (germline): MNHEY, SVGAGI. The V and J ends lost 2 bases and 1 base, in that order; junction bases with no gene match: 0. There are 15 residues in the CDR3. CDR3 DNA: TGTGCCAGCAGTTACGACAGGGGGAACACCGGGGAGCTGTTTTTT. It encodes CASSYDRGNTGELFF.

The V gene is TRBV2, the J gene TRBJ2-1, with D possibly being TRBD2 (7 bases). Trimming took 1 base from V and 5 from J, leaving 18 bases between them. Germline values: CDR1 SNHLY, CDR2 FYNNEI. This CDR3 spans 17 amino acids. CDR3 loop: CASSEDVYREGHNEQFF. In DNA form, the CDR3 reads TGTGCCAGCAGTGAAGATGTATACAGGGAGGGGCACAATGAGCAGTTCTTC. Filled out from reference TRBV2 and TRBJ2-1, the complete variable domain reads EPEVTQTPSHQVTQMGQEVILRCVPISNHLYFYWYRQILGQKVEFLVSFYNNEISEKSEIFDDQFSVERPDGSNFTLKIRSTKLEDSAMYFCASSEDVYREGHNEQFFGPGTRLTVL.

This chain joins TRBV11-3 and TRBJ2-3; 10 nucleotides match TRBD2. The V gene's germline CDR1 is SGHNT and CDR2 YENEEA. Germline trimming cut 4 bases from V and 2 bases from J; bases unmatched to any gene: 3. The CDR3 runs to 15 residues. This chain's CDR3 is CASSSSGGYTDTQYF. The CDR3 coding sequence is TGTGCCAGCAGCTCTAGCGGGGGATACACAGATACGCAGTATTTT.

The rearrangement uses TRBV12-3 or TRBV12-4 and TRBJ2-5; D is ambiguous. The V and J ends lost 10 bases and 1 base respectively, with 13 bases between them. This CDR3 contains 13 residues. Here the CDR3 DNA reads TGTGCCACCCAACAGCGAATCCAAGAGACCCAGTACTTC. Translation gives CATQQRIQETQYF.

This chain uses TRBV30 with TRBJ2-7, with 7 bases lining up with TRBD1. The CDR3 runs to 14 residues. Per the germline V gene, CDR1 is GTSNPN and CDR2 is SVGIG (reference sequence). J lost 1 base, V lost 5 bases, and 8 bases had no gene match. CDR3 coding DNA: TGTGCCTGGGGGGATTGGGACAGTTCCTACGAGCAGTACTTC. Protein: CAWGDWDSSYEQYF.

This chain joins TRBV7-2 and TRBJ2-1, with 10 bases matching TRBD2. Germline lookup yields CDR1 SGHTA and CDR2 FQGNSA. This CDR3 has 15 amino acids. V lost 5 bases to trimming and J lost 9 bases; unmatched junction nucleotides: 10. In nucleotides, the CDR3 is TGTGCCAGCAGCGCACTAGCGGGGCACTCAGCTGAGCAGTTCTTC. This gives the protein CASSALAGHSAEQFF.

The chain combines TRBV7-9 with TRBJ2-3, with D unclear. From germline, CDR1 is SEHNR and CDR2 FQNEAQ (reference sequence). Trimming stripped 4 bases from V and 6 bases from J, with 8 bases between. The CDR3 length is 12 residues. CDR3 coding DNA: TGTGCCAGCAGCTCCTTGGTGGATACGCAGTATTTT. This codes for CASSSLVDTQYF.

J is TRBJ1-6 and V is TRBV7-2, with 8 nucleotides matching TRBD1. The CDR3 has 15 amino acids. Germline V gene data show CDR1 as SGHTA and CDR2 as FQGNSA. V lost 4 bases and J lost 5; bases outside the gene matches: 4. CDR3 residues: CASSSGTGNNSPLHF. CDR3 coding DNA: TGTGCCAGCAGCTCAGGGACAGGAAATAATTCACCCCTCCACTTT.

Comments on this clone: The same CDR3 arises from other DNA sequences in this sample as well. The chain uses TRBV3-1 (or the pseudogene TRBV3-2) and TRBJ1-4; unclear D gene. The CDR3 is 14 amino acids. Germline CDR1 reads LGHDT; CDR2 reads YNNKEL (reference sequence). The V gene lost 4 bases and the J gene lost 0 bases, with 6 bases spanning the gap. The CDR3 spells CASSRRATNEKLFF. The CDR3 DNA reads as TGTGCCAGCAGCCGAAGAGCAACTAATGAAAAACTGTTTTTT.

The V gene is TRBV7-2, the J gene TRBJ2-2; D remains unclear. The CDR3 is made up of 15 amino acids. The V end was cut by 1 base, the J end by 2 bases, with 8 bases between. Germline V CDR1 and CDR2: SGHTA, FQGNSA. CDR3 protein: CASSLGFLNTGELFF. The CDR3 DNA reads TGTGCCAGCAGCTTAGGGTTCCTCAACACCGGGGAGCTGTTTTTT. The full variable domain, rest sourced from reference TRBV7-2 and TRBJ2-2, is GAGVSQSPSNKVTEKGKDVELRCDPISGHTALYWYRQSLGQGLEFLIYFQGNSAPDKSGLPSDRFSAERTGGSVSTLTIQRTQQEDSAVYLCASSLGFLNTGELFFGEGSRLTVL.

This clone was seen a single time. The J gene is TRBJ2-1, the V gene TRBV7-8; 9 nucleotides align to TRBD2. After removal of 5 bases from V and 5 bases from J, the junction contained 4 bases not matched to a gene. CDR3 size: 14 residues. From germline, CDR1 is SGHVS and CDR2 FQNEAQ. CDR3 coding DNA: TGTGCCAGCAGCCCCTGGACTAGCGACAATGAGCAGTTCTTC. Its translation is CASSPWTSDNEQFF.